Reported below is one T cell receptor (beta chain). V gave up 4 bases and J gave up 5 bases, with 11 bases separating them. CDR1 and CDR2 from the germline V gene are MDHEN and SYDVKM. This CDR3 region has 14 residues. This entry belongs to a study of cytomegalovirus exposure and HLA in healthy donors. Each donor was nominally healthy when sampled (though unrecorded immune exposures were likely). This PCR relied on a set of 60 Vbeta primers and 13 Jbeta primers. Sequencing was performed with immunoSEQ multiplex PCR; in TCRdb, only in-frame clones are kept and a portion is missing. Among some 99,000 clones, roughly 76% were seen once, and the ten largest hold less than 9.5%.

The clonotype was recovered from a woman aged 50 to 60 in good health and CMV-seropositive. This sequence joins TRBV28 and TRBJ1-4; D is unresolved. The sample taken for sequencing was PBMCs. The CDR3 protein is CASSWASRNEKLFF. CDR3 DNA: TGTGCCAGCAGTTGGGCCTCGCGAAATGAAAAACTGTTTTTT.